These 31 T cell receptor beta chains were sequenced from one sample in a study of blood T cell repertoires in COVID-19. Data came from immunoSEQ multiplex PCR; TCRdb stores just in-frame clones and leaves some out. The sample contains 200,000 to 250,000 clones, roughly 84% of which appear only once. Material: peripheral blood. These receptors all come from a woman of 80 years or more with COVID-19, enrolled during active disease.

This clone rates as large. This chain links TRBV28 with TRBJ1-3, with D possibly matching TRBD1 (6 bases). The V gene's germline CDR1 is MDHEN and CDR2 SYDVKM. This CDR3 is 15 amino acids long. Trimming removed 5 bases at V and 2 bases at J, with 13 bases between. CDR3 bases: TGTGCCAGCAGTGGGGGGGGCCCTCCTGGAAACACCATATATTTT. It specifies CASSGGGPPGNTIYF.

The rearrangement uses TRBV3-1 (or the pseudogene TRBV3-2) and TRBJ2-1, with D hard to call. This CDR3 spans 12 amino acids. V lost 1 base and J lost 9, with 7 bases in between. Germline V gives CDR1 LGHDT, CDR2 YNNKEL (reference sequence). The CDR3 sequence: CASSQVHGEQFF. DNA of the CDR3: TGTGCCAGCAGCCAAGTTCACGGTGAGCAGTTCTTC.

V and J are TRBV5-6 and TRBJ2-7; 8 bases line up with TRBD2. The length of the CDR3 is 14 residues. V was clipped by 7 bases and J by 0 bases; unmatched bases: 6. Germline CDR1 and CDR2: SGHDT and YYEEEE. This CDR3 is CASGPAGASYEQYV. CDR3 in DNA: TGTGCCAGCGGTCCAGCGGGGGCCTCCTACGAGCAGTACGTC.

The chain combines TRBV20-1 with TRBJ2-7, with 7 nucleotides matching TRBD1. The CDR3 covers 11 residues. The trim removed 8 bases at V and 4 bases at J, leaving 5 bases unmatched. The germline V gene has CDR1 DFQATT and CDR2 SNEGSKA (reference sequence). CDR3 bases: TGCAGTCCTGGGGACAGTTACGAGCAGTACTTC. Translated: CSPGDSYEQYF.

V is TRBV19 and J is TRBJ2-7, with D hard to call. This CDR3 spans 14 amino acids. Looked up from germline, CDR1 is LNHDA and CDR2 is SQIVND (reference sequence). V was trimmed by 5 bases and J by 4 bases, leaving 15 bases between them. The CDR3 nucleotides read TGTGCCAGTAGTGAGGATATAAATAGATACGAGCAGTACTTC. Amino acid sequence: CASSEDINRYEQYF.

The chain links TRBV5-1 to TRBJ2-1; possible D gene TRBD2, 6 bases. Trimming pared 0 bases from V and 3 bases from J, leaving 10 bases between. Per the germline V gene, CDR1 is SGHRS and CDR2 is YFSETQ. There are 15 residues in the CDR3. CDR3 protein: CASSLVGEDYNEQFF. The CDR3 nucleotides read TGCGCCAGCAGCTTGGTGGGGGAGGACTACAATGAGCAGTTCTTC.

CDR3: CATSRDPGGTDTQYF. The CDR3 nucleotides are TGTGCCACCAGCAGAGATCCAGGGGGCACAGATACGCAGTATTTT. The chain employs TRBV15 and TRBJ2-3; D may be TRBD1 (6 bases). The germline V gene encodes CDR1 LNHNV and CDR2 YYDKDF (reference sequence). With 0 bases removed from V and 1 base from J, the gap between germline ends came to 8 bases. This CDR3 contains 15 residues.

This clone has just one count. The gene calls are TRBV29-1 and TRBJ1-1; perhaps TRBD1 as D (5 bases). V lost 0 bases, J lost 1 base, and 9 bases lay in between. The CDR3 is 14 amino acids. Germline lookup yields CDR1 SQVTM and CDR2 ANQGSEA. CDR3 sequence reads: CSVEELQGNTEAFF. As DNA, the CDR3 is TGCAGCGTTGAAGAGCTTCAGGGGAACACTGAAGCTTTCTTT.

The chain employs TRBV27 and TRBJ1-4; 7 bases fit TRBD1. The V gene end was trimmed by 5 bases and the J gene end by 3 bases; junction bases not matched to a gene: 9. The CDR3 runs to 16 residues. Germline V gene lookup returns CDR1 MNHEY and CDR2 SMNVEV (reference sequence). The CDR3 bases are TGTGCCAGCAGTACACAGGGGCCTGTAGCTAATGAAAAACTGTTTTTT. Protein sequence: CASSTQGPVANEKLFF. Combining the CDR3 with reference TRBV27 and TRBJ1-4 gives the whole variable domain EAQVTQNPRYLITVTGKKLTVTCSQNMNHEYMSWYRQDPGLGLRQIYYSMNVEVTDKGDVPEGYKVSRKEKRNFPLILESPSPNQTSLYFCASSTQGPVANEKLFFGSGTQLSVL.

This clone was picked up a small number of times. CDR3 amino acids: CAWSSRAHGGNTEAFF. As DNA, the CDR3 is TGTGCCTGGAGCAGCCGGGCCCACGGGGGGAACACTGAAGCTTTCTTT. This chain connects TRBV30 to TRBJ1-1; tentative D call: TRBD1 (5 bases). This CDR3 spans 16 amino acids. The germline V gene has CDR1 GTSNPN and CDR2 SVGIG (reference sequence). V shed 3 bases and J shed 1 base, with 18 bases lying between them.

This clone has a handful of counts. The chain carries TRBV10-1 and TRBJ1-4; D is unclear. Trimming took off 0 bases at V and 7 bases at J, with 12 bases between the two ends. The CDR3 contains 15 residues. CDR1 WNHNN and CDR2 SYGVQD come from the germline V gene (reference sequence). CDR3 bases: TGCGCCAGCAGTGAGTCAGCCGCGGAGGGTGAAAAACTGTTTTTT. This gives the protein CASSESAAEGEKLFF.

This clone showed up just once. The chain links TRBV28 to TRBJ2-7, with D tentatively TRBD1 (6 bases). In germline, CDR1 is MDHEN, CDR2 SYDVKM. This CDR3 has 12 residues. Between the trimmed V and J ends, which lost 6 bases and 2 bases, there was a span of 8 bases. The CDR3 spells CASRQGTYEQYF. CDR3 nucleotides: TGTGCCAGCAGGCAGGGGACCTACGAGCAGTACTTC.

This chain connects TRBV19 to TRBJ1-4, with 9 bases matching TRBD1. From germline, CDR1 is LNHDA and CDR2 SQIVND (reference sequence). The V and J ends lost 3 bases and 4 bases, in that order; junction bases with no gene match: 3. The CDR3 loop spans 15 amino acids. In DNA form, the CDR3 reads TGTGCCAGTAGTATTCGACAGGGGGTTAATGAAAAACTGTTTTTT. It codes for CASSIRQGVNEKLFF.

The chain is built from TRBV6-6 and TRBJ2-7, with 7 nucleotides matching TRBD1. J was trimmed by 2 bases and V by 2 bases; bases with no gene match: 6. There are 15 residues in the CDR3. Per the germline V gene, CDR1 is MNHNY and CDR2 is SVGAGI (reference sequence). This CDR3 is CASSYGRQGAYEQYV. As DNA, the CDR3 is TGTGCCAGCAGTTACGGGCGCCAGGGGGCCTACGAGCAGTACGTC.

The chain uses TRBV3-1 (or the pseudogene TRBV3-2) and TRBJ2-2; unclear D gene. CDR3 length equals 12 residues. CDR1 and CDR2 from the germline V gene are LGHDT and YNNKEL (reference sequence). The V end was cut by 6 bases, the J end by 13 bases, with 15 bases between. The CDR3 protein is CASSMEPSGLFF. In DNA, the CDR3 is TGTGCCAGCAGTATGGAACCGTCGGGGCTGTTTTTT.

This chain joins TRBV27 and TRBJ1-6; 8 positions match TRBD1. This CDR3 has 16 amino acids. Trimming cost V 3 bases and J 11 bases; bases outside gene matches: 12. The V gene's germline CDR1 is MNHEY and CDR2 SMNVEV (reference sequence). CDR3 in amino acids: CASSFFRQGKVAPLHF. The CDR3 DNA sequence: TGTGCCAGCAGTTTTTTCCGACAGGGGAAGGTCGCACCCCTCCACTTT.

This chain's CDR3 is CASSLGDGYTF. CDR3 nucleotides: TGTGCCAGCAGCTTAGGAGATGGCTACACCTTC. The chain carries TRBV7-2 and TRBJ1-2, with D hard to call. The CDR3 spans 11 residues. The germline V and J ends were trimmed by 1 base and 6 bases, with 3 bases remaining between them. CDR1 is SGHTA, CDR2 FQGNSA, per germline. The full variable domain, its missing parts supplied by reference TRBV7-2 and TRBJ1-2, is GAGVSQSPSNKVTEKGKDVELRCDPISGHTALYWYRQSLGQGLEFLIYFQGNSAPDKSGLPSDRFSAERTGGSVSTLTIQRTQQEDSAVYLCASSLGDGYTFGSGTRLTVV.

The V and J genes are TRBV18 and TRBJ1-6; TRBD1 aligns across 7 bases. The V gene end was trimmed by 2 bases and the J gene end by 7 bases; junction bases not matched to a gene: 5. There are 15 residues in the CDR3. CDR1 and CDR2 from the germline V gene are KGHSH and LQKENI. CDR3 DNA: TGTGCCAGCTCACCAAAGGGACAGAGCAATTCACCCCTCCACTTT. Amino acid sequence: CASSPKGQSNSPLHF.

The rearrangement links TRBV27 to TRBJ2-1; tentative D call: TRBD2 (5 bases). Germline-derived CDR1 and CDR2 are MNHEY and SMNVEV (reference sequence). Trimming took 7 bases from V and 7 from J, leaving 20 bases between them. The CDR3 spans 15 residues. The CDR3 region is CASTLLGEGTNEQFF. CDR3 nucleotide sequence: TGTGCCAGCACCCTGCTTGGCGAGGGTACAAATGAGCAGTTCTTC.

This clone occurred a few times. The chain uses TRBV19 and TRBJ1-5, with TRBD1 matching over 9 bases. The CDR3 is 15 residues long. The germline V gene has CDR1 LNHDA and CDR2 SQIVND (reference sequence). Trimming removed 8 bases from V and 7 bases from J; junction bases left unmatched: 12. This CDR3 reads CASSRTGDDRQPQHF. In nucleotides, the CDR3 is TGTGCCAGTTCTCGGACAGGGGACGACAGACAGCCCCAGCATTTT. Together with reference TRBV19 and TRBJ1-5, the CDR3 gives the full variable domain: DGGITQSPKYLFRKEGQNVTLSCEQNLNHDAMYWYRQDPGQGLRLIYYSQIVNDFQKGDIAEGYSVSREKKESFPLTVTSAQKNPTAFYLCASSRTGDDRQPQHFGDGTRLSIL.

This chain joins TRBV7-3 and TRBJ2-5, with D tentatively TRBD2 (6 bases). This CDR3 comprises 14 residues. Germline-derived CDR1 and CDR2 are SGHTA and FQGTGA. V was trimmed by 5 bases and J by 2 bases, leaving 12 bases between them. This CDR3 reads CASSEGGGQETQYF. The CDR3 nucleotides are TGTGCCAGCAGCGAGGGAGGCGGGCAAGAGACCCAGTACTTC.

V gene TRBV25-1 combines with J gene TRBJ1-6; 8 nucleotides align to TRBD1. Losses at the gene ends were 6 bases for V and 6 bases for J; bases not matched to a gene: 13. Germline CDR1 and CDR2: MGHDK and SYGVNS. The CDR3 loop spans 17 amino acids. Here the CDR3 DNA reads TGTGCCAGCAGCCCCCCCCGGGTGACAGGGGCTAATTCACCCCTCCACTTT. This sequence encodes CASSPPRVTGANSPLHF.

The gene calls are TRBV6-5 and TRBJ1-4; a possible D gene is TRBD1 (6 bases). The CDR3 is 14 residues long. V was clipped by 5 bases and J by 3 bases, with 10 bases between them. CDR1 is MNHEY and CDR2 is SVGAGI in the germline V gene. CDR3 protein: CASSTGLPNEKLFF. The CDR3 DNA sequence: TGTGCCAGCAGTACAGGGCTCCCTAATGAAAAACTGTTTTTT.

The sample holds a few counts of this clone. V and J are TRBV28 and TRBJ1-2, with D uncertain. The CDR3 runs 13 residues. V was cut by 6 bases and J by 5 bases, with 13 bases left in between. Germline CDR1 reads MDHEN; CDR2 reads SYDVKM. CDR3 DNA: TGTGCCAGCAGAGAGAATACCATATATGGCTACACCTTC. It encodes CASRENTIYGYTF.

The rearrangement uses TRBV2 and TRBJ1-6; D unresolved. CDR1 and CDR2 from the germline V gene are SNHLY and FYNNEI. This CDR3 has 13 amino acids. Trimming removed 6 bases from V and 7 bases from J, with 10 bases in between. The CDR3, as DNA: TGTGCCAGCAGGGTTGAGGTCAATTCACCCCTCCACTTT. Amino acids: CASRVEVNSPLHF.

The V and J genes are TRBV5-1 and TRBJ2-7; 9 bases agree with TRBD2. V shed 0 bases, J shed 3 bases, and the junction held 4 bases outside the gene matches. Germline V CDR1 and CDR2: SGHRS, YFSETQ. This CDR3 is built from 15 residues. CDR3 coding DNA: TGCGCCAGCAGCTTGGAGGCGGGGGGGCTCTACGAGCAGTACTTC. Protein product: CASSLEAGGLYEQYF.

J is TRBJ2-6 and V is TRBV7-9; maybe TRBD2 (5 bases). Germline CDR1 is SEHNR and CDR2 is FQNEAQ (reference sequence). The CDR3 has 15 residues. Between the trimmed V and J ends, which lost 3 bases and 2 bases, there was a span of 8 bases. CDR3 loop: CASSLWRPGANVLTF. CDR3 DNA sequence: TGTGCCAGCAGCTTGTGGAGGCCTGGGGCCAACGTCCTGACTTTC.

The chain carries TRBV7-2 and TRBJ2-2; D is possibly TRBD2 (6 bases). The CDR3 runs 15 residues. V was trimmed by 5 bases and J by 7 bases, leaving 17 bases between them. The V gene's germline CDR1 is SGHTA and CDR2 FQGNSA. CDR3 in amino acids: CASSPRTAGGGELFF. The DNA for the CDR3 is TGTGCCAGCAGCCCGCGGACCGCCGGGGGCGGGGAGCTGTTTTTT.

This clone was counted once. J is TRBJ2-2 and V is TRBV28; possible D gene TRBD1, 5 bases. The CDR3 is made up of 14 amino acids. V was trimmed by 2 bases and J by 4 bases, leaving 8 bases between them. CDR1 is MDHEN and CDR2 is SYDVKM in the germline V gene. The CDR3 spells CASSLRGGTGELFF. DNA of the CDR3: TGTGCCAGCAGTTTAAGGGGTGGCACCGGGGAGCTGTTTTTT.

This rearrangement joins TRBV18 to TRBJ2-7; 8 bases match TRBD1. Unmatched junction bases numbered 6, after V lost 1 base and J lost 1 base. Germline CDR1 KGHSH, CDR2 LQKENI. The CDR3 extends over 16 amino acids. CDR3 sequence (DNA): TGTGCCAGCTCACCACAATCGCGGACAGGGTCCTACGAGCAGTACTTC. This encodes CASSPQSRTGSYEQYF.

About this clone: This sample also contains other DNA sequences that code for the same CDR3. The chain carries TRBV12-3 or TRBV12-4 and TRBJ1-1, with TRBD1 as a possible D gene (6 bases). The CDR3 has 12 residues. Trimming pared 5 bases from V and 5 bases from J, leaving 9 bases between. The CDR3 reads CASSGQRTEAFF. The CDR3 DNA follows: TGTGCCAGCAGTGGACAGAGGACTGAAGCTTTCTTT.